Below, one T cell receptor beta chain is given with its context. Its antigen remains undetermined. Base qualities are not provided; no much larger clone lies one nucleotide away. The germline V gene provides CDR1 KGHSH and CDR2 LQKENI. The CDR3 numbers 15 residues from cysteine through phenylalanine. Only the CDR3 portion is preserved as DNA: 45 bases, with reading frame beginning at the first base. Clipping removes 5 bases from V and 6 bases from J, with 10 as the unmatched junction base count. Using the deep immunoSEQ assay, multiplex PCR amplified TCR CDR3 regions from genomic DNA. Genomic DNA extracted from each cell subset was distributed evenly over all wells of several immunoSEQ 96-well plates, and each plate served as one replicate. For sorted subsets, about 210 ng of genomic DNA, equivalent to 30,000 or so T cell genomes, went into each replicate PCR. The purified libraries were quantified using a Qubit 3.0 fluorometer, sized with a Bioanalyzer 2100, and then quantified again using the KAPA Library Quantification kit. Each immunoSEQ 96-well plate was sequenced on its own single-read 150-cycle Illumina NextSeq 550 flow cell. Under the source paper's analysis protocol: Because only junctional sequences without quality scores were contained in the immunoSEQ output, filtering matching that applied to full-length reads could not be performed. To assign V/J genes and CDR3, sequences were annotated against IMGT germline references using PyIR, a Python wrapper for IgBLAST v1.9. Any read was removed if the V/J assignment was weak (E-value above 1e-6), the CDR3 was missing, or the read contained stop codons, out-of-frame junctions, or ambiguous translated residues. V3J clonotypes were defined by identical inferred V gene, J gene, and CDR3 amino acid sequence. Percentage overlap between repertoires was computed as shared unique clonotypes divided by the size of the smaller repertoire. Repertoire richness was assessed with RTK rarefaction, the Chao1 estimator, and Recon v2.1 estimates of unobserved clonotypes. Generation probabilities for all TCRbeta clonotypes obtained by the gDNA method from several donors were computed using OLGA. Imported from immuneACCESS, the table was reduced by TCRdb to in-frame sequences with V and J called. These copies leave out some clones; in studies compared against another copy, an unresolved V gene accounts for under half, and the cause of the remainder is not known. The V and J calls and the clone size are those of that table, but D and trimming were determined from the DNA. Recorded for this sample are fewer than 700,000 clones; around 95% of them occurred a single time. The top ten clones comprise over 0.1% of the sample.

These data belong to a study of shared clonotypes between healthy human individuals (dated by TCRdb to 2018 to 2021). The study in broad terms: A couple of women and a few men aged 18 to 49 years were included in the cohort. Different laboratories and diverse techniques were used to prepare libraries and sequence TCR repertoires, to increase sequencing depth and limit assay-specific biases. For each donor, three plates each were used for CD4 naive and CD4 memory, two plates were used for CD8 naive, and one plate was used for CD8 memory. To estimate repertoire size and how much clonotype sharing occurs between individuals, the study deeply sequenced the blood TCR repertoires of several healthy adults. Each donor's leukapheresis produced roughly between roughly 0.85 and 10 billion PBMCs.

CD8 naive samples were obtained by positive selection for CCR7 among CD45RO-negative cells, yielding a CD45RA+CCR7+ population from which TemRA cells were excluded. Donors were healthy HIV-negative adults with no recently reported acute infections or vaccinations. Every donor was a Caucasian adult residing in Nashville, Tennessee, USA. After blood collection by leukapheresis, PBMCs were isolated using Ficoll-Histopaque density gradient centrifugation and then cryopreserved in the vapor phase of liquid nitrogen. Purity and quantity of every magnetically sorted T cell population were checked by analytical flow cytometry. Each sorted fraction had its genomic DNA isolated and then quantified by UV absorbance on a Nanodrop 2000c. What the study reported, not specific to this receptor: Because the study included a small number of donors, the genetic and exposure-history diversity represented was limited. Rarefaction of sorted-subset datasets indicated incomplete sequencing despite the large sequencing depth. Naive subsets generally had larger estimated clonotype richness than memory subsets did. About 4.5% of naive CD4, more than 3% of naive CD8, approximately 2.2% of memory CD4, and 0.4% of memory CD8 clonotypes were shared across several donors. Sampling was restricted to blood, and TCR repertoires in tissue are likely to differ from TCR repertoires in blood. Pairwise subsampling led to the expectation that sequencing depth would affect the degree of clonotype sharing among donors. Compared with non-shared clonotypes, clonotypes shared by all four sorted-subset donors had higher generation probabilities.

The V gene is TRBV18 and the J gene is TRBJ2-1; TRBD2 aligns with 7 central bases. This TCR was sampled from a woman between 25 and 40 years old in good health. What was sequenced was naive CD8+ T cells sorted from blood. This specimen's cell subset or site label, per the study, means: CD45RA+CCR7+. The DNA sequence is TGTGCCAGCTCAGGGTCCCGGCGGGAGAGCAATGAGCAGTTCTTC. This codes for CASSGSRRESNEQFF.